The T cell receptor (beta chain) described here comes from a study of blood T cell repertoires in COVID-19. Across the study: The study drew acute and convalescent COVID-19 samples from the United States, Italy and Spain. PBMCs, B-cell-depleted T cells, or T cells were the source of the cDNA or gDNA that made up the material.

This clone has a handful of counts. Enrolled during active infection, Seattle patients were then followed longitudinally. Per the original methods: Estimated nucleated cell counts came from reference gene primer amplification. The assay was immunoSEQ multiplex PCR, and TCRdb's table has in-frame clones only and misses some. From that table come the V and J calls and clone size; the DNA was used to work out D and trimming. The sample shows roughly 480,000 clones, roughly 87% of them seen only once. V was pared by 1 base and J by 1 base, with 11 bases between. This CDR3 comprises 16 residues. Per germline, CDR1 SGHAT and CDR2 FQNNGV.

The chain links TRBV11-2 to TRBJ1-3; D may be TRBD1 (5 bases). The sequence derives from a man aged 18 to 35 with COVID-19, enrolled during active disease. Sequenced material: peripheral blood. CDR3 bases: TGTGCCAGCAGCTTAGTTGGGGCGGATTCTGGAAACACCATATATTTT. Protein sequence: CASSLVGADSGNTIYF.